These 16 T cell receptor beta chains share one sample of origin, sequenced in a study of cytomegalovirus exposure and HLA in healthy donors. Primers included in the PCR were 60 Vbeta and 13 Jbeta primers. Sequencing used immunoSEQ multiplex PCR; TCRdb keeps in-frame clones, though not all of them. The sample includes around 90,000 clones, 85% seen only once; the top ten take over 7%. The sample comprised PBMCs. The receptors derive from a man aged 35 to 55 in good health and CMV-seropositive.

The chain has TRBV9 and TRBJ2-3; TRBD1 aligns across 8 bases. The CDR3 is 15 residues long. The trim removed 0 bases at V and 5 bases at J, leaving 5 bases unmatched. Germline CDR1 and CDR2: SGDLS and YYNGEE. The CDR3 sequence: CASSVVDRDKDTQYF. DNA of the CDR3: TGTGCCAGCAGCGTAGTGGACAGGGATAAAGATACGCAGTATTTT.

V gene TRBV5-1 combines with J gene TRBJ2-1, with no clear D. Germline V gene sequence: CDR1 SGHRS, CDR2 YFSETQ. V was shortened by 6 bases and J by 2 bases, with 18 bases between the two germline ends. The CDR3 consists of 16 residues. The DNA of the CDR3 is TGCGCCAGCACCATCAGCGCCTCGTCGGCCTACAATGAGCAGTTCTTC. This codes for CASTISASSAYNEQFF. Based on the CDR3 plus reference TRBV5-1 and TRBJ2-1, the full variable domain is KAGVTQTPRYLIKTRGQQVTLSCSPISGHRSVSWYQQTPGQGLQFLFEYFSETQRNKGNFPGRFSGRQFSNSRSEMNVSTLELGDSALYLCASTISASSAYNEQFFGPGTRLTVL.

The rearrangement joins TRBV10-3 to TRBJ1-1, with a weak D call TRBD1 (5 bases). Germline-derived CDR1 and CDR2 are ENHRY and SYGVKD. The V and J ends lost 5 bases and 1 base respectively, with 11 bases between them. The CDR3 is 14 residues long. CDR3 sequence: CAISLGGGNTEAFF. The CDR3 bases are TGTGCCATCAGTTTGGGGGGAGGGAACACTGAAGCTTTCTTT.

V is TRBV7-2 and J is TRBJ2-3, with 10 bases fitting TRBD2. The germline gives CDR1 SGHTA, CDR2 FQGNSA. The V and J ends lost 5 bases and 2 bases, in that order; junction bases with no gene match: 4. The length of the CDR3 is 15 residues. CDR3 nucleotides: TGTGCCAGCAGCGTGACTAGCGGGTTCACAGATACGCAGTATTTT. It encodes CASSVTSGFTDTQYF.

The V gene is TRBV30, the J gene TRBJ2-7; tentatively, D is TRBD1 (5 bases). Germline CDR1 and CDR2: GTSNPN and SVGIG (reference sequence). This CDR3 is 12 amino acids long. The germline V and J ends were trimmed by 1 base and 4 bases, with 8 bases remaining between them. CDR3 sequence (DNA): TGTGCCTGGAGTGGAGACAGTTACGAGCAGTACTTC. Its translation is CAWSGDSYEQYF.

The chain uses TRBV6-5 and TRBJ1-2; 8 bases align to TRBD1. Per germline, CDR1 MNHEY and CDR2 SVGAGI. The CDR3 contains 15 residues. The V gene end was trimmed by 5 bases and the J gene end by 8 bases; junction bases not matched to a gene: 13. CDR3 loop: CASSGGQDWGSGYTF. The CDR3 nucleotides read TGTGCCAGCAGTGGGGGACAGGATTGGGGAAGCGGCTACACCTTC.

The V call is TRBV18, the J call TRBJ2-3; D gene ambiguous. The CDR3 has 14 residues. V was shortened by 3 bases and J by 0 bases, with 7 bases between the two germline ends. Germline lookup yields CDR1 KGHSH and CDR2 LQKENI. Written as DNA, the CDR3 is TGTGCCAGCTCACCGTCTACTAGCACAGATACGCAGTATTTT. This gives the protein CASSPSTSTDTQYF.

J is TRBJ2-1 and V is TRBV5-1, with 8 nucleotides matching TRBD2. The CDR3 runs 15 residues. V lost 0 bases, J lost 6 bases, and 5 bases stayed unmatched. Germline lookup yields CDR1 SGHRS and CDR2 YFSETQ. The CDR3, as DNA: TGCGCCAGCAGCTTGGGTGGCGGGGGGAGCAATGAGCAGTTCTTC. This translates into CASSLGGGGSNEQFF. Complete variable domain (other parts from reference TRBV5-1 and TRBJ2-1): KAGVTQTPRYLIKTRGQQVTLSCSPISGHRSVSWYQQTPGQGLQFLFEYFSETQRNKGNFPGRFSGRQFSNSRSEMNVSTLELGDSALYLCASSLGGGGSNEQFFGPGTRLTVL.

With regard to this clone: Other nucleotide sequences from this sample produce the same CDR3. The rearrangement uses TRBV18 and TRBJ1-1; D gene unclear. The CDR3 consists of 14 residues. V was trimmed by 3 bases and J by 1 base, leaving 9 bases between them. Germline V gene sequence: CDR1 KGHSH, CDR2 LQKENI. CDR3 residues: CASSPRRGNTEAFF. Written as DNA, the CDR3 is TGTGCCAGCTCACCCCGACGGGGGAACACTGAAGCTTTCTTT.

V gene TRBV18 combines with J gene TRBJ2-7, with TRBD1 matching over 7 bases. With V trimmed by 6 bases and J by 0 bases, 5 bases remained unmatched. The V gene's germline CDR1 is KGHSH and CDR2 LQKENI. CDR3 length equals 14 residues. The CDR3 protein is CASSPGTASYEQYF. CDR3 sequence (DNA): TGTGCCAGCTCGCCCGGGACAGCCTCCTACGAGCAGTACTTC.

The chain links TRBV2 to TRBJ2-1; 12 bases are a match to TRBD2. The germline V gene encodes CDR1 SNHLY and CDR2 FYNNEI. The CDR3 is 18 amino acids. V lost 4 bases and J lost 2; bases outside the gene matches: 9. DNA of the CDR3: TGTGCCAGCAGTGGGTTGACTAGCGGGGGTTTTGCCTACAATGAGCAGTTCTTC. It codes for CASSGLTSGGFAYNEQFF.

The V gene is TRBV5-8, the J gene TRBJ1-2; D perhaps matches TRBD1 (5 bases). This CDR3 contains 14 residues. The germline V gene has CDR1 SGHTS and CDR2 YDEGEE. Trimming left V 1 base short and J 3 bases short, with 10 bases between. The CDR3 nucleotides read TGTGCCAGCAGCTTGACAGGATGGGACTATGGCTACACCTTC. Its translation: CASSLTGWDYGYTF.

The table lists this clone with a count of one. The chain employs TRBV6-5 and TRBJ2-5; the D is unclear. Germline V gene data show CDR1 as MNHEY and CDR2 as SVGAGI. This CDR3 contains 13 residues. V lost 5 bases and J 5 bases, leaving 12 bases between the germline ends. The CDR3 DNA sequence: TGTGCCAGCAGTCCCTCAGCCGGGGAGACCCAGTACTTC. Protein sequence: CASSPSAGETQYF.

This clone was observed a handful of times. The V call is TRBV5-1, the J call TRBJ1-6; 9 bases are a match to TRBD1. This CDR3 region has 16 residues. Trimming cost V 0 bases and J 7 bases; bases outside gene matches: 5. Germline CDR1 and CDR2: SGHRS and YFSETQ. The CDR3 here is CASSLAGTGSNSPLHF. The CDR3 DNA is TGCGCCAGCAGCTTGGCCGGGACAGGGTCCAATTCACCCCTCCACTTT.

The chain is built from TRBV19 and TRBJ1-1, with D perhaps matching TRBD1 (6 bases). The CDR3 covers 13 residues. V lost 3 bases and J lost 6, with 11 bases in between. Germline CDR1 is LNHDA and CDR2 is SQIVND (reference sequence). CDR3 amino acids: CASSIETGSEAFF. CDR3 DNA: TGTGCCAGTAGTATTGAGACAGGATCTGAAGCTTTCTTT.

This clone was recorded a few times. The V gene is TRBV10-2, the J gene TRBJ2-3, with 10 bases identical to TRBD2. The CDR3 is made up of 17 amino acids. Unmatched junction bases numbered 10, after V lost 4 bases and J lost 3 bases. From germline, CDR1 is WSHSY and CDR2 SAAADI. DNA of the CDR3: TGCGCCAGCAGTGCCCAGCGGGGGGGCCCGGGGACAGATACGCAGTATTTT. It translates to CASSAQRGGPGTDTQYF.